This TCR beta chain is from a study of OX40 agonist ivuxolimab in advanced cancers. Study details: The study gave patients intravenous ivuxolimab at 0.01 to 10 mg/kg every 2 weeks.

Germline assignment: CDR1 SGHRS and CDR2 YFSETQ. The CDR3 length is 13 residues. Here immunoSEQ multiplex PCR was the method, and the copy in TCRdb shows in-frame clones only, minus some. The sample has around 60,000 clones; roughly nine tenths are singletons. Notes on this clone: Its antigen is currently unknown. The junction and the germline gene differ at one end; a read error may be behind it. Other DNA sequences from this sample encode an identical CDR3 as well.

General study findings and limits: Compared with CD4+, CD8+ T cells on average had more expanded clones. A proportion of nonresponders additionally exhibited low normalized T-cell clonal expansion.

The clonotype originates from an adult with an advanced solid tumor such as melanoma, head and neck, liver or kidney cancer. The rearrangement joins TRBV5-1 to TRBJ2-5; D ambiguous. This material consisted of CD4+ or CD8+ T cells sorted from blood, taken in a trial of the OX40 agonist ivuxolimab. The CDR3 DNA is TGCGCCAGCAGCTTTTCTAGTGGAGAGACTCAGTACTTC. The encoded protein is CASSFSSGETQYF.